The rows below give T cell receptor beta chains drawn from one sample of a study of post-analysis software for immune sequencing data. TCRdb used MiXCR to reprocess the PCR reads, holding one entry per CDR3 protein. The table shows fewer than 850,000 distinct CDR3 sequences, with about 43% occurring only once. Source material: blood. The receptor source for this set is a girl aged 5 to 17 with multiple sclerosis. The CDR3 runs from the conserved cysteine through the conserved F or W. Each record gives: D gene, clone size, J gene, V gene, CDR3 DNA, CDR3 protein. D genes are given only for firm matches. Clone size is shown for a subset of rows, as once, few, many or a class of expanded clone.

d_gene: -
abundance: -
j_gene: TRBJ2-7
v_gene: TRBV15
CDR3nt: TGTGCCACCAGCAGAGATGAACTGCCAGAGGCCGAGCAGTACTTC
CDR3aa: CATSRDELPEAEQYF

d_gene: -
abundance: -
j_gene: TRBJ2-7
v_gene: TRBV7-9
CDR3nt: TGTGCCAGCAGCGGTCGACTAGTTTACGAGCAGTACTTC
CDR3aa: CASSGRLVYEQYF

d_gene: -
abundance: -
j_gene: TRBJ2-7
v_gene: TRBV3-1
CDR3nt: TGTGCCAGCAGCCAAGTCCCAGAATACGAGCAGTACTTC
CDR3aa: CASSQVPEYEQYF

d_gene: -
abundance: once
j_gene: TRBJ2-3
v_gene: TRBV29-1
CDR3nt: TGCAGCGCTGAATTGGCGGTCGGCGCCACGGATACGCAGTATTTT
CDR3aa: CSAELAVGATDTQYF

d_gene: -
abundance: -
j_gene: TRBJ1-1
v_gene: TRBV10-3
CDR3nt: TGTGCCATCAGTGGGGACCCTTTATACACTGAAGCTTTCTTT
CDR3aa: CAISGDPLYTEAFF

d_gene: -
abundance: -
j_gene: TRBJ2-7
v_gene: TRBV7-2
CDR3nt: TGTGCCAGCAGCTTAGCGGGGGGAGGAAATAGGGAGCAGTACTTC
CDR3aa: CASSLAGGGNREQYF

d_gene: -
abundance: few
j_gene: TRBJ2-7
v_gene: TRBV5-1
CDR3nt: TGCGCCAGCAGCTACCGGGACGGAAACTACGAGCAGTACTTC
CDR3aa: CASSYRDGNYEQYF

d_gene: TRBD1
abundance: -
j_gene: TRBJ2-7
v_gene: TRBV4-3
CDR3nt: TGCGCCAGCAGCCAGTCCGGGACAGGGTCCTACGAGCAGTACTTC
CDR3aa: CASSQSGTGSYEQYF

d_gene: -
abundance: -
j_gene: TRBJ1-1
v_gene: TRBV6-6
CDR3nt: TGTGCCAGCAGCCCAGGGTCCATCACCGGAGGCACTGAAGCTTTCTTT
CDR3aa: CASSPGSITGGTEAFF

d_gene: -
abundance: -
j_gene: TRBJ2-3
v_gene: TRBV14
CDR3nt: TGTGCCAGCAGCCAAGATACCCACACAGATACGCAGTATTTT
CDR3aa: CASSQDTHTDTQYF

d_gene: -
abundance: many
j_gene: TRBJ1-5
v_gene: TRBV20-1
CDR3nt: TGCAGTGTAGGGAGGGACCGGGCCTCGGGAAGCAATCAGCCCCAGCATTTT
CDR3aa: CSVGRDRASGSNQPQHF

d_gene: -
abundance: -
j_gene: TRBJ2-1
v_gene: TRBV10-3
CDR3nt: TGTGCCATCAGTGATGGGGCTAAGGGACATGAGCAGTTCTTC
CDR3aa: CAISDGAKGHEQFF

d_gene: -
abundance: few
j_gene: TRBJ2-5
v_gene: TRBV9
CDR3nt: TGTGCCAGCAGCGTAGCCGGCTTAGACCAAGAGACCCAGTACTTC
CDR3aa: CASSVAGLDQETQYF

d_gene: -
abundance: few
j_gene: TRBJ2-1
v_gene: TRBV6-5
CDR3nt: TGTGCCAGCAGTTACTCGGGCGCGCGCACTAACAATGAGCAGTTCTTC
CDR3aa: CASSYSGARTNNEQFF

d_gene: TRBD2
abundance: few
j_gene: TRBJ2-1
v_gene: TRBV15
CDR3nt: TGTGCCACCAGGAGACTAGCGGGAATCTATGAGCAGTTCTTC
CDR3aa: CATRRLAGIYEQFF

d_gene: -
abundance: once
j_gene: TRBJ2-3
v_gene: TRBV30
CDR3nt: TGTGCCTGGAGTCTTGGTCTCGGAAACACAGATACGCAGTATTTT
CDR3aa: CAWSLGLGNTDTQYF

d_gene: TRBD2
abundance: -
j_gene: TRBJ2-7
v_gene: TRBV5-1
CDR3nt: TGCGCCAGCAGCTCCTCTCTAACTAGCGGGAGTTTCCCCCAGTACTTC
CDR3aa: CASSSSLTSGSFPQYF

d_gene: TRBD1
abundance: -
j_gene: TRBJ2-3
v_gene: TRBV12-3/TRBV12-4
CDR3nt: TGTGCCAGCGAACGTAGGGGGACAGGGCCGGCTGATACGCAGTATTTT
CDR3aa: CASERRGTGPADTQYF

d_gene: -
abundance: -
j_gene: TRBJ2-1
v_gene: TRBV12-3/TRBV12-4
CDR3nt: TGTGCCAGCAGTTTAAACCTGGCGACCCAGTTCTTC
CDR3aa: CASSLNLATQFF

d_gene: TRBD1
abundance: -
j_gene: TRBJ1-2
v_gene: TRBV7-8
CDR3nt: TGTGCCAGCAGCCCCCCCCCCACAGGGGGTCGGGGCTACACCTTC
CDR3aa: CASSPPPTGGRGYTF

d_gene: -
abundance: -
j_gene: TRBJ1-2
v_gene: TRBV7-2
CDR3nt: TGTGCCGCGGGGACAAACACCTTC
CDR3aa: CAAGTNTF

d_gene: -
abundance: few
j_gene: TRBJ2-6
v_gene: TRBV28
CDR3nt: TGTGCCAGCAGTTCCGCCTTAGTAGTAGTCAATCCCTCTGGGGCCAACGTCCTGACTTTC
CDR3aa: CASSSALVVVNPSGANVLTF

d_gene: -
abundance: few
j_gene: TRBJ2-7
v_gene: TRBV10-3
CDR3nt: TGTGCCATCAGTGCCCTTGAGGGCCACGAGCAGTACTTC
CDR3aa: CAISALEGHEQYF

d_gene: -
abundance: few
j_gene: TRBJ2-5
v_gene: TRBV6-1
CDR3nt: TGTGCCAGCAGTGAACAAAGGGGGAGGCGAGAGACCCAGTACTTC
CDR3aa: CASSEQRGRRETQYF

d_gene: -
abundance: once
j_gene: TRBJ2-5
v_gene: TRBV20-1
CDR3nt: TGCAGTGCCGCGGGGGACACGAAAACCCGAGAGACCCAGTACTTC
CDR3aa: CSAAGDTKTRETQYF

d_gene: TRBD2
abundance: few
j_gene: TRBJ2-1
v_gene: TRBV9
CDR3nt: TGTGCCAGCAGCGTAGTAGCGGGAGCGACCAATGAGCAGTTCTTC
CDR3aa: CASSVVAGATNEQFF